The text below deals with one T cell receptor (beta chain). The data belong to a study of blood T cell repertoires in COVID-19. At the level of the study: Samples taken during acute and convalescent COVID-19 were collected in the United States, Italy and Spain. PBMCs, B-cell-depleted T cells, or T cells were the source of the cDNA or gDNA that made up the material.

In the original processing: Reference gene primer amplification gave nucleated cell count estimates. Method: immunoSEQ multiplex PCR; TCRdb's copy keeps in-frame clones and lacks some. The DNA was the basis for D and trimming; V, J and clone size are from that table. The sample holds under 200,000 clones, 84% seen once. Germline V CDR1 and CDR2: MNHEY, SMNVEV (reference sequence). This CDR3 spans 12 amino acids. Trimming cost V 6 bases and J 5 bases, with 10 bases left between them. Sequenced input: peripheral blood. The chain employs TRBV27 and TRBJ1-1; D is uncertain. The origin of this receptor is a man aged 25 to 45 with active or convalescent COVID-19. CDR3 DNA: TGTGCCAGCAGGACCGGAGGAACTGAAGCTTTCTTT. It encodes CASRTGGTEAFF.